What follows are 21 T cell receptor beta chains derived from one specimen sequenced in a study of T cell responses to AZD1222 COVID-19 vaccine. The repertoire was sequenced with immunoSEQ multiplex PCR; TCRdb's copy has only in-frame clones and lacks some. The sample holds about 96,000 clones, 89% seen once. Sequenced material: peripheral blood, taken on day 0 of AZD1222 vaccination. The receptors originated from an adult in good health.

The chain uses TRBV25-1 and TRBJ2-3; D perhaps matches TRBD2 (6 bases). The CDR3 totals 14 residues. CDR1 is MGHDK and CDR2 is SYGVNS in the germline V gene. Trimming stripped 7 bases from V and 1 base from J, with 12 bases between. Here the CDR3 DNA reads TGTGCCAGCAACCCGGGAGAGGGCACAGATACGCAGTATTTT. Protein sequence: CASNPGEGTDTQYF.

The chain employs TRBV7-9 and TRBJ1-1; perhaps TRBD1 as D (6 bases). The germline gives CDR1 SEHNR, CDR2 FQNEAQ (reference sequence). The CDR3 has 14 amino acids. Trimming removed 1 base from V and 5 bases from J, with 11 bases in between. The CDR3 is CASSLETGITEAFF. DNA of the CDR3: TGTGCCAGCAGCTTAGAAACAGGGATTACTGAAGCTTTCTTT.

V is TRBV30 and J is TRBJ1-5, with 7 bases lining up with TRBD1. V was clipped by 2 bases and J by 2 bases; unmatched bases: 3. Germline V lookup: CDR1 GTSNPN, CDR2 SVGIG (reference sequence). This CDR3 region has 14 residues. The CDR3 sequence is CAWSFTGGNQPQHF. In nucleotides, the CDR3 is TGTGCCTGGAGTTTTACAGGGGGCAATCAGCCCCAGCATTTT.

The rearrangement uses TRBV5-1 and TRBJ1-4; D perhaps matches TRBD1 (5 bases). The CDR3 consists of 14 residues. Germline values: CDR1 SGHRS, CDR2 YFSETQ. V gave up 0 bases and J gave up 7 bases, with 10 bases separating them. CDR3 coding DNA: TGCGCCAGCAGCTTGGAAAGGGGTGGTGAAAAACTGTTTTTT. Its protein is CASSLERGGEKLFF.

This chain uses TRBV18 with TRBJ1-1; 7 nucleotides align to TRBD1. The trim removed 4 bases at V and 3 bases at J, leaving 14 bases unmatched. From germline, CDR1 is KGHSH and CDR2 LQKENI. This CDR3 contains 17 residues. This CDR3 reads CASSREVEGAGDTEAFF. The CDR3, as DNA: TGTGCCAGCTCACGGGAAGTTGAGGGGGCCGGTGACACTGAAGCTTTCTTT.

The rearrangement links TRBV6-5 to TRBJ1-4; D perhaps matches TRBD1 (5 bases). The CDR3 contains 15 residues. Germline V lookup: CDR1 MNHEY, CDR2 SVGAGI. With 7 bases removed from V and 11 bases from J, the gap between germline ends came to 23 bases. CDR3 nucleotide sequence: TGTGCCAGCAAGAGGCAGCGGGCCGGGGGATCGAAACTGTTTTTT. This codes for CASKRQRAGGSKLFF.

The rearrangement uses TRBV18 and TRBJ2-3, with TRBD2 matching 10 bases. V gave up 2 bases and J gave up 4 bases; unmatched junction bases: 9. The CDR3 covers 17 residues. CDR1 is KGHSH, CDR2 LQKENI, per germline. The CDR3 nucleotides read TGTGCCAGCTCACCATTCTCTCCTAGCGGGGGTCCAGATACGCAGTATTTT. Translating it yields CASSPFSPSGGPDTQYF.

The CDR3 nucleotides are TGTGCCAGCAGTCCCGATGGGGTCCATGAGCAGTTCTTC. This gives the protein CASSPDGVHEQFF. The rearrangement uses TRBV12-3 or TRBV12-4 and TRBJ2-1; D call uncertain. Between the trimmed V and J ends, which lost 5 bases and 8 bases, there was a span of 13 bases. The CDR3 totals 13 residues.

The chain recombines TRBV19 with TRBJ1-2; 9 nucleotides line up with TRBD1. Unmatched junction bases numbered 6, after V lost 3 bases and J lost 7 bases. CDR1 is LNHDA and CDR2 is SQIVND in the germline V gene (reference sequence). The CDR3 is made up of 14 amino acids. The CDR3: CASSILDRGSGYTF. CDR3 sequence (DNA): TGTGCCAGTAGTATCCTGGACAGGGGAAGTGGCTACACCTTC.

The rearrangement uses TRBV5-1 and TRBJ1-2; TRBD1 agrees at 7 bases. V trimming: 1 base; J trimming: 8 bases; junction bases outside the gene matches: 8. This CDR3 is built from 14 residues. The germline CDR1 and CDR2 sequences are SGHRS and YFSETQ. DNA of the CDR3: TGCGCCAGCAGCTTGTCACCCGACAGGGAAGGCTACACCTTC. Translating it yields CASSLSPDREGYTF.

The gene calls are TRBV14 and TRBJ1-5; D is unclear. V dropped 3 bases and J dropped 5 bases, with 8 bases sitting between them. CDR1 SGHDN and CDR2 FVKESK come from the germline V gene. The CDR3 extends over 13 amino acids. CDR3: CASSQGLDQPQHF. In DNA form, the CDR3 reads TGTGCCAGCAGCCAGGGGTTGGATCAGCCCCAGCATTTT.

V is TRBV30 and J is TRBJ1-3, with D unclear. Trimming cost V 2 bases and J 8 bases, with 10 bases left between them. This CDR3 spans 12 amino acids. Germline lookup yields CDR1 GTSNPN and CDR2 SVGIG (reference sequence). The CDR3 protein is CAWSNSGDTIYF. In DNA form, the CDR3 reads TGTGCCTGGAGTAACTCTGGGGACACCATATATTTT.

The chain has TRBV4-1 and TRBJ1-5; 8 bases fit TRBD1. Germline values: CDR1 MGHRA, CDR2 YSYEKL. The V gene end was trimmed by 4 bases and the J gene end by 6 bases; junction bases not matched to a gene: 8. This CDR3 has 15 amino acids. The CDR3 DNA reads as TGCGCCAGCAGCCGATCCGGGACAGGTATTCAGCCCCAGCATTTT. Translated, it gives CASSRSGTGIQPQHF.

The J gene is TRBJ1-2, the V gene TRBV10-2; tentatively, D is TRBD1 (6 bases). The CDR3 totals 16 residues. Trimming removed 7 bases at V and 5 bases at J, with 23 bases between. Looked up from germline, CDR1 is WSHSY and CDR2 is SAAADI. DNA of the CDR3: TGCGCCAGCACCGAGGGGGTTCAGGGAAGTCGGTATGGCTACACCTTC. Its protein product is CASTEGVQGSRYGYTF.

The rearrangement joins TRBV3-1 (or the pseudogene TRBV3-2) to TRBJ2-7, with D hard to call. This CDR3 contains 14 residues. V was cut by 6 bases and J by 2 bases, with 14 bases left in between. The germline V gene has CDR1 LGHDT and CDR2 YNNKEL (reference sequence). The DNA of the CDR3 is TGTGCCAGCAGTCCCGTACCTGGGACCTACGAGCAGTACTTC. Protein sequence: CASSPVPGTYEQYF.

CDR3 sequence (DNA): TGTGCCAGCAGCTCGCCTGGACAGGGGAATCAGCCCCAGCATTTT. This codes for CASSSPGQGNQPQHF. The V call is TRBV5-8, the J call TRBJ1-5, with 9 bases fitting TRBD1. Unmatched junction bases numbered 5, after V lost 3 bases and J lost 4 bases. This CDR3 spans 15 amino acids. Germline-derived CDR1 and CDR2 are SGHTS and YDEGEE. The full variable domain, its missing parts supplied by reference TRBV5-8 and TRBJ1-5, is EAGVTQSPTHLIKTRGQQATLRCSPISGHTSVYWYQQALGLGLQFLLWYDEGEERNRGNFPPRFSGRQFPNYSSELNVNALELEDSALYLCASSSPGQGNQPQHFGDGTRLSIL.

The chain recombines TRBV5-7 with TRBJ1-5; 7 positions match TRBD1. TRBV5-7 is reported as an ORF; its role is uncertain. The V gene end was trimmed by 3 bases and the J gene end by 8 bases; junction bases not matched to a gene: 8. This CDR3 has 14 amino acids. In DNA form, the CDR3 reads TGTGCCAGCAGCTGGACAGGACCCAGGAAGCCCCAGCATTTT. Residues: CASSWTGPRKPQHF.

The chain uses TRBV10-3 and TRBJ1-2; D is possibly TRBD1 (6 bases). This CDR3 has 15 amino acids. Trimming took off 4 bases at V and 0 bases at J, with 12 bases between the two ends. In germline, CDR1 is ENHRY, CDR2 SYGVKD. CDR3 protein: CAISAPQGANYGYTF. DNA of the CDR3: TGTGCCATCAGTGCCCCACAGGGCGCTAACTATGGCTACACCTTC.

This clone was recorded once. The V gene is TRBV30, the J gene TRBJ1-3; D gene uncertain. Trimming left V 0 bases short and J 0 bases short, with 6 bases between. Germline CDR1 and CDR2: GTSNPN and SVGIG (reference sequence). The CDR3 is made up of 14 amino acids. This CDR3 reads CAWSVKSSGNTIYF. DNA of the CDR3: TGTGCCTGGAGTGTAAAGAGCTCTGGAAACACCATATATTTT.

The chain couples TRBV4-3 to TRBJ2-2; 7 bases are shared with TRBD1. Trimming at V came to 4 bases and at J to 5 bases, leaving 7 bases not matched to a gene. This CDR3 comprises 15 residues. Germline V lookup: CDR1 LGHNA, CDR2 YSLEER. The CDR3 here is CASSLRDRGTGELFF. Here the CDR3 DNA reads TGCGCCAGCAGCCTCCGGGACAGAGGTACCGGGGAGCTGTTTTTT.

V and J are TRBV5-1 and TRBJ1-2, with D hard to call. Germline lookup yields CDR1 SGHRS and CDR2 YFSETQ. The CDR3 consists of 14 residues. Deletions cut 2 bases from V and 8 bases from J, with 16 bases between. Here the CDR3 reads CASSLSPSPWGYTF. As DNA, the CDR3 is TGCGCCAGCAGCTTATCCCCCTCTCCCTGGGGCTACACCTTC.